Listed below are T cell receptor beta chains from one sample, sequenced in a study of blood T cell repertoires in COVID-19. Profiled with immunoSEQ multiplex PCR; TCRdb holds only in-frame clones, not every one. Among about 150,000 clones, 80% were seen once, and the ten largest hold approximately 5%. The sequenced sample consisted of peripheral blood. The receptors were gathered from a woman aged 50 to 60 with acute or convalescent COVID-19. The CDR3 runs from the conserved cysteine through the conserved F or W.

TRBV29-1	TRBJ1-2	13	CSVEQGAGDGYTF
TRBV19	TRBJ1-1	12	CASRGQGASAFF
TRBV2	TRBJ1-6	13	CASSGTDNSPLHF
TRBV28	TRBJ2-2	15	CASASGLKATGELFF
TRBV25-1	TRBJ2-7	14	CASSDEGGTGPSYF
TRBV4-1	TRBJ1-2	15	CASSQESQGNYGYTF
TRBV5-4	TRBJ2-5	15	CASSRTSGDEETQYF
TRBV6-5	TRBJ1-2	15	CASSYSILGAYGYTF
TRBV7-2	TRBJ2-2	18	CASSFSTRGGAYSGELFF
TRBV28	TRBJ1-1	15	CASSPAQGRHTEAFF
TRBV28	TRBJ1-6	19	CASSSRQGSRFAYNSPLHF
TRBV29-1	TRBJ1-1	10	CSPTWAEAFF
TRBV7-2	TRBJ2-3	16	CASSLNAGGLADTQYF
TRBV4-2	TRBJ2-2	20	CASSQGTSGGTGSLTGELFF
TRBV7-2	TRBJ1-1	14	CASSPTTGRTEAFF
TRBV5-1	TRBJ1-1	17	CASSLAPVTVMNTEAFF
TRBV10-2	TRBJ2-2	11	CASRDTGELFF
TRBV3-1/TRBV3-2	TRBJ1-4	14	CASSQTQGLGKLFF
TRBV7-9	TRBJ1-1	15	CASSSTYRVTTEAFF
TRBV5-1	TRBJ2-2	15	CASSTGTVNTGELFF
TRBV4-2	TRBJ2-7	15	CASSQEREGRWEQYF
TRBV5-1	TRBJ2-1	14	CASSLGQGSNEQFF
TRBV23-1	TRBJ1-5	14	CATLVAGSNQPQHF
TRBV28	TRBJ1-4	16	CASSSGQGALIEKLFF
TRBV12-5	TRBJ1-5	13	CASGLTGNQPQHF
TRBV2	TRBJ1-2	13	CASIGQGPAPDTF
TRBV27	TRBJ1-1	13	CATANSQRTEAFF
TRBV12-3/TRBV12-4	TRBJ2-7	11	CASSHRDEQYF
TRBV9	TRBJ2-1	16	CASSGRSGGEENEQFF
TRBV5-1	TRBJ2-7	13	CASSRGQGYEQYF
TRBV2	TRBJ2-7	12	CASSALAGASDF